This T cell receptor beta chain originates from a study of cytomegalovirus exposure and HLA in healthy donors. Findings and limits, study-wide: Earlier analysis found most TCR beta V segments productive about 87% or about 30% of the time.

V lost 4 bases, J lost 4 bases, and 17 bases lay in between. The CDR3 is 15 residues long. Germline values: CDR1 SGHRS, CDR2 YFSETQ. A remark on this clone: The target antigen is unknown.

The primer mix had 60 Vbeta and 13 Jbeta primers. Authors' processing steps: Unique TCR beta chains totaled some 80 million in a later count, with 8.5 million to 12 million of them shared. Sequenced by immunoSEQ multiplex PCR; TCRdb stores in-frame clones only, minus some. That table supplies the V and J calls and clone size; D and trimming were determined from the DNA. The sample lists over 110,000 clones; roughly 80% were seen once. The chain recombines TRBV5-1 with TRBJ1-2, with TRBD1 as a possible D gene (6 bases). The receptor was isolated from a female donor in good health and CMV-seronegative. The sample was PBMCs. The CDR3 spells CASSLAPDRFYGYTF. CDR3 nucleotide sequence: TGCGCCAGCAGCCTAGCCCCCGACAGGTTCTATGGCTACACCTTC.